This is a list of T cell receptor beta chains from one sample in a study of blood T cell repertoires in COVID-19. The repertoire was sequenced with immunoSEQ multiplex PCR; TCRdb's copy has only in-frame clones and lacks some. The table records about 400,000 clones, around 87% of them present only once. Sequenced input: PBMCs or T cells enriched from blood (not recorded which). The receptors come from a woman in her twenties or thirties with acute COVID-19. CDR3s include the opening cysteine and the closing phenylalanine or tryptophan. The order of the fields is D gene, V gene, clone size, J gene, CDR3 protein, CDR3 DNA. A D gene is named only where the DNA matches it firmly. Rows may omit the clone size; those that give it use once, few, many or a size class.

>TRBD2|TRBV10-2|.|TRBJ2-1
CASSDGSGGPYNEQFF
TGCGCCAGCAGCGATGGTAGCGGGGGGCCATACAATGAGCAGTTCTTC
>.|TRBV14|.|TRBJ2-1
CASSQDAGALYNEQFF
TGTGCCAGCAGCCAAGACGCGGGGGCCCTGTACAATGAGCAGTTCTTC
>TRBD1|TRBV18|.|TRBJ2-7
CASSPRGPPYEQYF
TGTGCCAGCTCACCAAGGGGGCCCCCCTACGAGCAGTACTTC
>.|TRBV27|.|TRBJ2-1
CASSKTPRGSSYNEQFF
TGTGCCAGCAGTAAAACCCCACGGGGGAGCTCCTACAATGAGCAGTTCTTC
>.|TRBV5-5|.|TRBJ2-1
CASSLVSLNPYNEQFF
TGTGCCAGCAGCTTGGTGTCACTTAATCCCTACAATGAGCAGTTCTTC
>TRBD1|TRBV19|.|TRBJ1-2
CASSVRQGEAYGYTF
TGTGCCAGTAGTGTTAGACAGGGCGAGGCCTATGGCTACACCTTC
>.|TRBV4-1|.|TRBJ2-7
CASSQDPQGAIYEQYF
TGCGCCAGCAGCCAAGATCCCCAGGGTGCCATCTACGAGCAGTACTTC
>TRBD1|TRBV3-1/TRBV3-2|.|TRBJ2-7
CASRQGVGEQYF
TGTGCCAGCCGACAGGGTGTGGGGGAGCAGTACTTC
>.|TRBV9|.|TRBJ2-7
CASPESYEQYF
TGTGCCAGCCCCGAGTCCTACGAGCAGTACTTC
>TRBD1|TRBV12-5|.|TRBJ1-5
CASGLIRDRGGQPQHF
TGTGCTAGTGGTTTGATCAGGGACAGGGGCGGGCAGCCCCAGCATTTT
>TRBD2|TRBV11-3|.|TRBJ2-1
CASSFKLAGGEQFF
TGTGCCAGCAGCTTTAAACTAGCGGGAGGTGAGCAGTTCTTC
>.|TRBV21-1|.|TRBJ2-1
CASSKGWRGDPNEQFF
TGTGCCAGCAGCAAAGGGTGGAGGGGCGACCCCAATGAGCAGTTCTTC
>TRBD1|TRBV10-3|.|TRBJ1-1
CAIQDLDRAGTEAFF
TGTGCCATCCAGGACTTAGACAGGGCAGGGACTGAAGCTTTCTTT
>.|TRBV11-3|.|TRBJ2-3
CASSLNVGHGNTQYF
TGTGCCAGCAGCTTAAACGTTGGTCACGGTAATACGCAGTATTTT
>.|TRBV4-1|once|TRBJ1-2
CASSQTGTGGYTF
TGCGCCAGCAGCCAAACAGGGACGGGTGGCTACACCTTC
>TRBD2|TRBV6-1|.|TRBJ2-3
CASSGPGLAELLSTDTQYF
TGTGCCAGCAGTGGACCGGGACTAGCAGAGCTATTGAGCACAGATACGCAGTATTTT
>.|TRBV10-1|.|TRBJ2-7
CATPGTGAYEQYF
TGCGCCACCCCCGGGACTGGGGCCTACGAGCAGTACTTC
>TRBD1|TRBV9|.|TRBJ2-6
CASSLWDSLSGANVLTF
TGTGCCAGCAGCCTCTGGGACAGCCTCTCTGGGGCCAACGTCCTGACTTTC
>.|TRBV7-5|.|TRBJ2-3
CVRSLTGTSWCTQYF
TGTGTCAGAAGCTTAACCGGGACTTCCTGGTGTACGCAGTATTTT
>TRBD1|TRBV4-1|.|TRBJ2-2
CASSHDRGSKAGELFF
TGCGCCAGCAGCCACGACAGGGGAAGTAAGGCCGGGGAGCTGTTTTTT
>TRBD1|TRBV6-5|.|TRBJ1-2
CASRRKTGGNYGYTF
TGTGCCAGCAGACGAAAGACAGGGGGCAACTATGGCTACACCTTC
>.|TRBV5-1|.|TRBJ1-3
CASSPDGLSGNTIYF
TGCGCCAGCAGCCCAGACGGACTCTCTGGAAACACCATATATTTT
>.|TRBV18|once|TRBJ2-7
CASSLLSYEQYF
TGTGCCAGCTCACTCCTCTCCTACGAGCAGTACTTC
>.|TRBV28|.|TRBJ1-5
CASLGRRGSPQHF
TGTGCCAGCCTAGGGCGAAGGGGGTCGCCCCAGCATTTT
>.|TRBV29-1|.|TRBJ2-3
CSVVSRGADTQYF
TGCAGCGTTGTGTCCAGGGGTGCAGATACGCAGTATTTT
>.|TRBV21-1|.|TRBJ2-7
CASSKVDSHEQYF
TGTGCCAGCAGCAAAGTCGACAGCCACGAGCAGTACTTC
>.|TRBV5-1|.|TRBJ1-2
CASSSGQLPPNGYTF
TGCGCCAGCAGCAGCGGACAGCTCCCCCCAAATGGCTACACCTTC
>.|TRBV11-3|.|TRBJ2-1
CASSTGEGGEGDEQFF
TGTGCCAGCAGCACCGGTGAGGGGGGGGAAGGCGATGAGCAGTTCTTC